This section outlines one TCR beta chain sequence together with its context. Its target is unknown. Survey level was the resolution at which the v3.0 immunoSEQ assay ran. Repertoires were generated with immunoSEQ multiplex PCR, while TCRdb's copy carries only in-frame clones and drops some. The sample carries some 16,000 clones, roughly 84% recorded once. This specimen belongs to a study of long-term antiretroviral therapy in people with HIV. CDR1 and CDR2 from the germline V gene are SGHRS and YFSETQ. The CDR3 totals 14 residues. Trimming took 4 bases from V and 12 from J; bases not matched to a gene: 10. Findings of the study overall: Post-treatment diversity went higher with ART but stayed below transplant donor controls.

Material: unsorted PBMCs, obtained 0.5 years after starting antiretroviral therapy. The source is a woman aged 40 to 50 with HIV. V is TRBV5-1 and J is TRBJ2-1; 10 positions match TRBD1. The CDR3 is CASSQGQGMMGQFF. The DNA for the CDR3 is TGCGCCAGCAGCCAGGGACAGGGGATGATGGGGCAGTTCTTC.